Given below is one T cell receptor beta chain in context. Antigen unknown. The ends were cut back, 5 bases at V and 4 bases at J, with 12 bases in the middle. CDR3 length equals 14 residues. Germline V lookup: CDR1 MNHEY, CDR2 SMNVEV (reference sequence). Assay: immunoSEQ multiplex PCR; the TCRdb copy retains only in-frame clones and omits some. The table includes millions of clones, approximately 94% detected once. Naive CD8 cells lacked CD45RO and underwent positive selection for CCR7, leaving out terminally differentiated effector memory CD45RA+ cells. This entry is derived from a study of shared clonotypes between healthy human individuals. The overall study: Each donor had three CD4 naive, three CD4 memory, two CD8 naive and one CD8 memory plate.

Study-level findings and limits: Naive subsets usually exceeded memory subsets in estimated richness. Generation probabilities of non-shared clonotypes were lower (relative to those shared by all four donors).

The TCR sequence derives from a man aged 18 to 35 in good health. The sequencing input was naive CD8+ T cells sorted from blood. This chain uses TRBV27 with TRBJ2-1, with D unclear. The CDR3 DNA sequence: TGTGCCAGCAGTCCACGCATAAGATACAATGAGCAGTTCTTC. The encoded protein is CASSPRIRYNEQFF.